This T cell receptor (beta chain) was profiled in a study of CD8+CD57+ T cells in acquired aplastic anemia. The CDR3 has 19 residues. Trimming cost V 7 bases and J 1 base; bases outside gene matches: 18. Germline-derived CDR1 and CDR2 are MRHNA and SNTAGT. Genomic DNA provided the template from which TCR beta VDJ and CDR3 profiles were obtained. TCRdb fed the reads into MiXCR, producing one record per CDR3 protein. The top ten clones hold less than 30% of a sample with approximately 200,000 distinct CDR3 sequences, approximately 60% of them seen once. The sequence was collected from a human donor in good health. Sequencing used sorted CD4+, CD8+, or CD8+CD57+ T cells (not recorded which) from PBMCs. The chain has TRBV6-4 and TRBJ2-1; 8 bases map to TRBD2. CDR3 coding DNA: TGTGCCAGCAACAAGGGGGGAGTGCTCATAGCGGGGTCCTACAATGAGCAGTTCTTC. Protein product: CASNKGGVLIAGSYNEQFF.